This TCR beta chain was identified in a study of CD8+CD57+ T cells in acquired aplastic anemia. Study as a whole: Sorted CD4+ plus CD8+ cells gave DNA averaging 3.2 ug. Healthy donors had, on average, around 11 million reads for their CD4+ cells.

Profiling of TCR beta VDJ combinations and CDR3 sequences used genomic DNA as template. From the reads, TCRdb called clonotypes with MiXCR, one entry per CDR3 protein. The table records 150,000 to 200,000 distinct CDR3 sequences, approximately 44% of them present only once. Trimming stripped 2 bases from V and 6 bases from J, with 13 bases between. The germline gives CDR1 MNHEY, CDR2 SVGAGI. The CDR3 is made up of 15 amino acids. There are a few counts of this clonotype. Its antigen is as yet unknown. Study results and caveats: Patients showed no significant difference from controls in CD8+ Simpson's diversity. The same twenty-nine CD8+ CDR3 sequences occurred in patients and in controls.

V and J are TRBV6-5 and TRBJ2-2; TRBD1 is a possible D gene (5 bases). This clonotype originated in a human donor in good health. The sample was sorted CD4+, CD8+, or CD8+CD57+ T cells (not recorded which) from PBMCs. CDR3 sequence reads: CASSYVQGWAGELFF. The DNA of the CDR3 is TGTGCCAGCAGTTACGTCCAGGGTTGGGCCGGGGAGCTGTTTTTT.